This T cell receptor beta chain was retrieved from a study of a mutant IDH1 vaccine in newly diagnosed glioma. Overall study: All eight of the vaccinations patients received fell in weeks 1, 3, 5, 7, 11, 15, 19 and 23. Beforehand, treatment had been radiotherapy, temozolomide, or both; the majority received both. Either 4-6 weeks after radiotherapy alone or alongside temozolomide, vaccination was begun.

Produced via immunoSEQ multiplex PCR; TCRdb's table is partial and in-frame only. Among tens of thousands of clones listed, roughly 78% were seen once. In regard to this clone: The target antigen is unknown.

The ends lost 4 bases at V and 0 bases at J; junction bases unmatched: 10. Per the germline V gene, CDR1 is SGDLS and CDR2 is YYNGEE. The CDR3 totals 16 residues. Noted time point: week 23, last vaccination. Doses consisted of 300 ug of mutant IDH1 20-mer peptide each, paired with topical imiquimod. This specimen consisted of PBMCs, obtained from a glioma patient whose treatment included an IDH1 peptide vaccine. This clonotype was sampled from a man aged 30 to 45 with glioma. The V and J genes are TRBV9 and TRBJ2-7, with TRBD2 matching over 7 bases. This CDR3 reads CASSPRSSGSSYEQYF. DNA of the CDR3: TGTGCCAGCAGCCCACGATCTAGCGGATCCTCCTACGAGCAGTACTTC.